Below, 18 T cell receptor beta chains from the same sample are listed, as sequenced in a study of PD-L1 blockade in urothelial cancer (dated 2017 in TCRdb). The library was built by means of the immunoSEQ multiplex PCR assay. This immuneACCESS table, as held by TCRdb, lists in-frame sequences with V and J called but not all clones. Of the missing ones, under half trace to an unresolved V gene in checked studies; the others have no known cause. In this sample the table shows fewer than 45,000 clones, roughly 80% of which occur a single time. The ten largest clones take up 6.5% to 8.5% of the sample. Interpreted using the paper, the time point label stands for: pretreatment peripheral blood. This specimen consisted of PBMCs, obtained around atezolizumab (anti-PD-L1) treatment. Receptors were obtained from a man between 60 and 70 years old with urothelial cancer.

V and J are TRBV5-6 and TRBJ2-7; TRBD1 is a possible D gene (6 bases). CDR1 is SGHDT, CDR2 YYEEEE, per germline. V was pared by 0 bases and J by 8 bases, with 12 bases between. This CDR3 comprises 13 residues. The CDR3 is CASSLGGPIKQYF. The CDR3, as DNA: TGTGCCAGCAGCTTGGGGGGGCCTATAAAGCAGTACTTC. Full variable domain (outside the CDR3, taken from reference TRBV5-6 and TRBJ2-7): DAGVTQSPTHLIKTRGQQVTLRCSPKSGHDTVSWYQQALGQGPQFIFQYYEEEERQRGNFPDRFSGHQFPNYSSELNVNALLLGDSALYLCASSLGGPIKQYFGPGTRLTVT.

The J gene is TRBJ2-3, the V gene TRBV25-1; D is unresolved. CDR3 size: 11 residues. Per the germline V gene, CDR1 is MGHDK and CDR2 is SYGVNS. Trimming took off 5 bases at V and 6 bases at J, with 6 bases between the two ends. The CDR3 loop reads CASSTRDTQYF. The CDR3 DNA sequence: TGTGCCAGCAGTACGAGGGATACGCAGTATTTT.

V usage is TRBV18 and J usage is TRBJ1-4; no definite D call. The CDR3 has 15 amino acids. V gave up 4 bases and J gave up 3 bases, with 12 bases separating them. Germline CDR1 is KGHSH and CDR2 is LQKENI. CDR3 loop: CASSRGKESNEKLFF. CDR3 bases: TGTGCCAGCTCACGAGGCAAGGAATCTAATGAAAAACTGTTTTTT.

The chain is built from TRBV10-3 and TRBJ1-1; no clear D gene. Trimming pared 6 bases from V and 1 base from J, leaving 12 bases between. This CDR3 spans 14 amino acids. Germline V lookup: CDR1 ENHRY, CDR2 SYGVKD. CDR3 nucleotide sequence: TGTGCCATCAGCCCCAGTCAAAGGAACACTGAAGCTTTCTTT. The encoded protein is CAISPSQRNTEAFF.

This clone was found once. The chain combines TRBV28 with TRBJ2-1; unclear D gene. CDR1 and CDR2 (germline): MDHEN, SYDVKM. Trimming took off 3 bases at V and 10 bases at J, with 7 bases between the two ends. The length of the CDR3 is 11 residues. The DNA for the CDR3 is TGTGCCAGCAGTTTTAGATGGGAGCAGTTCTTC. It is translated as CASSFRWEQFF.

This clone was observed once. In DNA form, the CDR3 reads TGTGCCAGCAGCCTTATGACAGGGGGAGGCACTGAAGCTTTCTTT. Its protein is CASSLMTGGGTEAFF. This rearrangement joins TRBV7-9 to TRBJ1-1, with 9 bases fitting TRBD1. The germline CDR1 and CDR2 sequences are SEHNR and FQNEAQ (reference sequence). The junction had 8 bases not matched to a gene; V was cut back by 5 bases and J by 4 bases. CDR3 length equals 15 residues. The full variable domain, with the rest looked up from reference TRBV7-9 and TRBJ1-1, is DTGVSQNPRHKITKRGQNVTFRCDPISEHNRLYWYRQTLGQGPEFLTYFQNEAQLEKSRLLSDRFSAERPKGSFSTLEIQRTEQGDSAMYLCASSLMTGGGTEAFFGQGTRLTVV.

In this sample, this clone is medium-sized (0.01 to 0.1%). The rearrangement links TRBV5-1 to TRBJ2-7; tentatively, D is TRBD2 (5 bases). V shed 3 bases and J shed 3 bases, with 13 bases lying between them. Germline CDR1 reads SGHRS; CDR2 reads YFSETQ. The CDR3 covers 14 residues. CDR3 in DNA: TGCGCCAGCAGCTCCGGACTCGCTGACTACGAGCAGTACTTC. Translating gives CASSSGLADYEQYF. Complete variable domain (other parts from reference TRBV5-1 and TRBJ2-7): KAGVTQTPRYLIKTRGQQVTLSCSPISGHRSVSWYQQTPGQGLQFLFEYFSETQRNKGNFPGRFSGRQFSNSRSEMNVSTLELGDSALYLCASSSGLADYEQYFGPGTRLTVT.

The J gene is TRBJ2-2, the V gene TRBV5-1; D remains unclear. V dropped 0 bases and J dropped 1 base, with 10 bases sitting between them. The germline V gene has CDR1 SGHRS and CDR2 YFSETQ. The CDR3 covers 16 residues. The CDR3 protein is CASSLVSPVNTGELFF. The CDR3 region has the DNA TGCGCCAGCAGCTTGGTCTCCCCCGTGAACACCGGGGAGCTGTTTTTT.

This chain joins TRBV5-5 and TRBJ1-4; D remains unclear. From germline, CDR1 is SGHKS and CDR2 YYEKEE (reference sequence). CDR3 length equals 14 residues. Trimming shortened V by 4 bases and J by 6 bases, and 13 bases separated the two germline ends. This CDR3 is CASSRGFSDEKLFF. The CDR3 bases are TGTGCCAGCAGCCGAGGGTTTTCTGATGAAAAACTGTTTTTT.

The table lists this clone with a few counts. The chain couples TRBV28 to TRBJ1-1; no firm D call. V was cut by 5 bases and J by 1 base, with 5 bases left in between. The germline CDR1 and CDR2 sequences are MDHEN and SYDVKM. The CDR3 spans 12 residues. CDR3 bases: TGTGCCAGCAGTAGCTCGAACACTGAAGCTTTCTTT. This gives the protein CASSSSNTEAFF.

V and J are TRBV2 and TRBJ2-2, with D maybe TRBD1 (6 bases). V lost 5 bases and J 8 bases, leaving 12 bases between the germline ends. This CDR3 spans 13 amino acids. Per germline, CDR1 SNHLY and CDR2 FYNNEI. The CDR3 DNA is TGTGCCAGCAGTCCGACAGGCACAGGGGAGCTGTTTTTT. This codes for CASSPTGTGELFF.

This rearrangement joins TRBV2 to TRBJ2-5; tentatively, D is TRBD2 (6 bases). V lost 7 bases and J lost 1, with 10 bases in between. This CDR3 spans 13 amino acids. CDR1 and CDR2 from the germline V gene are SNHLY and FYNNEI. The CDR3 here is CASNLEGQETQYF. In nucleotides, the CDR3 is TGTGCCAGCAATTTGGAGGGCCAAGAGACCCAGTACTTC.

The chain recombines TRBV27 with TRBJ2-2; 9 nucleotides line up with TRBD2. Germline CDR1 and CDR2: MNHEY and SMNVEV (reference sequence). CDR3 length: 18 residues. Losses at the gene ends were 4 bases for V and 6 bases for J; bases not matched to a gene: 15. CDR3 region: CASSSRAVRGGAPGELFF. DNA of the CDR3: TGTGCCAGCAGTTCGCGAGCCGTTCGCGGGGGGGCTCCCGGGGAGCTGTTTTTT.

The rearrangement uses TRBV19 and TRBJ1-1; 7 bases agree with TRBD1. This CDR3 region has 16 residues. Germline-derived CDR1 and CDR2 are LNHDA and SQIVND (reference sequence). The V gene end was trimmed by 7 bases and the J gene end by 0 bases; junction bases not matched to a gene: 11. The CDR3 reads CASTFDRQGLNTEAFF. As DNA, the CDR3 is TGTGCCAGTACCTTCGACAGACAGGGATTGAACACTGAAGCTTTCTTT.

V and J are TRBV6-6 and TRBJ1-5; 8 positions agree with TRBD1. Per germline, CDR1 MNHNY and CDR2 SVGAGI (reference sequence). This CDR3 is 15 amino acids long. V shed 2 bases, J shed 5 bases, and the junction held 5 bases outside the gene matches. CDR3 protein: CASSYGAGGYQPQHF. CDR3 in DNA: TGTGCCAGCAGTTACGGGGCAGGGGGCTATCAGCCCCAGCATTTT.

The V call is TRBV29-1, the J call TRBJ1-2; D is undetermined. Trimming cost V 0 bases and J 2 bases, with 10 bases left between them. The CDR3 has 14 amino acids. Germline CDR1 and CDR2: SQVTM and ANQGSEA. CDR3 region: CSVEDLRGNYGYTF. Written as DNA, the CDR3 is TGCAGCGTTGAAGACTTGCGGGGAAACTATGGCTACACCTTC.

This chain connects TRBV6-5 to TRBJ2-7; perhaps TRBD2 as D (6 bases). This CDR3 comprises 13 residues. The germline CDR1 and CDR2 sequences are MNHEY and SVGAGI. V was trimmed by 7 bases and J by 2 bases, leaving 12 bases between them. The CDR3 DNA is TGTGCCAGCATTAGCGGAGAAACCTACGAGCAGTACTTC. It translates to CASISGETYEQYF.

This chain connects TRBV13 to TRBJ2-1; D is possibly TRBD2 (6 bases). The germline gives CDR1 PRHDT, CDR2 FYEKMQ (reference sequence). This CDR3 is 15 amino acids long. Trimming took 6 bases from V and 5 from J, leaving 17 bases between them. The chain's CDR3 is CASRQRTKPHNEQFF. The CDR3 DNA sequence: TGTGCCAGCAGGCAACGGACTAAACCGCACAATGAGCAGTTCTTC.